Shown below are 23 T cell receptor beta chains from a single sample sequenced in a study of cytomegalovirus exposure and HLA in healthy donors. Assay used: immunoSEQ multiplex PCR; TCRdb lists only in-frame clones, some missing. The table records 95,000 to 150,000 clones, around 96% of them present only once. Sequencing input: PBMCs. The receptor source for this set is a man in his late teens or twenties in good health and CMV-seronegative.

The chain has TRBV7-2 and TRBJ1-5; unclear D gene. This CDR3 has 15 residues. Germline V lookup: CDR1 SGHTA, CDR2 FQGNSA. V lost 1 base, J lost 3 bases, and 10 bases lay in between. The CDR3 DNA sequence: TGTGCCAGCAGCTTAGTGATTAACTCCAATCAGCCCCAGCATTTT. The encoded protein is CASSLVINSNQPQHF.

V usage is TRBV9 and J usage is TRBJ2-1; 8 positions match TRBD2. V shed 9 bases and J 7 bases; nucleotides not matched to a gene: 9. The CDR3 covers 13 residues. Germline V gives CDR1 SGDLS, CDR2 YYNGEE. CDR3 protein: CATGSGSGNEQFF. The CDR3 bases are TGTGCCACCGGAAGCGGGAGTGGGAATGAGCAGTTCTTC.

This clone was recorded only once. The rearrangement links TRBV9 to TRBJ2-3; no definite D call. V lost 0 bases and J lost 3, with 8 bases in between. From germline, CDR1 is SGDLS and CDR2 YYNGEE. The CDR3 length is 14 residues. The CDR3 is CASSVAGTTDTQYF. CDR3 in DNA: TGTGCCAGCAGCGTAGCTGGCACGACAGATACGCAGTATTTT.

The genes are TRBV28 and TRBJ2-5; 7 bases are shared with TRBD1. V lost 2 bases to trimming and J lost 2 bases; unmatched junction nucleotides: 5. The CDR3 extends over 15 amino acids. Germline lookup yields CDR1 MDHEN and CDR2 SYDVKM. In DNA form, the CDR3 reads TGTGCCAGCAGTTTAGTAATGGGACAGCAAGAGACCCAGTACTTC. It yields the protein CASSLVMGQQETQYF.

Written as DNA, the CDR3 is TGTGCCGTCAACCGTCCAGGGGGGAATGAGCAGTTCTTC. The encoded protein is CAVNRPGGNEQFF. V usage is TRBV6-6 and J usage is TRBJ2-1; a possible D gene is TRBD1 (7 bases). Deletions cut 11 bases from V and 7 bases from J, with 18 bases between. CDR3 length: 13 residues. The germline CDR1 and CDR2 sequences are MNHNY and SVGAGI (reference sequence).

The J gene is TRBJ1-4, the V gene TRBV6-5; unclear D gene. CDR3 size: 13 residues. Trimming shortened V by 8 bases and J by 5 bases, and 12 bases separated the two germline ends. Germline V gives CDR1 MNHEY, CDR2 SVGAGI. Here the CDR3 DNA reads TGTGCCAGCGGATGGAGCCAGAATGAAAAACTGTTTTTT. Amino acids: CASGWSQNEKLFF.

The sample holds one count of this clone. One junction end does not reproduce the germline sequence, and a read error may be involved. This rearrangement joins TRBV7-7 to TRBJ2-1; TRBD2 agrees at 13 bases. Germline CDR1 SSHAT, CDR2 FNYEAQ (reference sequence). This CDR3 is 16 amino acids long. The CDR3 nucleotides are TGTGCTAGCAGCCCCCGGACTAGCGGGAGTAGAAATGAGCAGTTCTTC. The encoded protein is CASSPRTSGSRNEQFF.

This chain links TRBV27 with TRBJ2-7, with D possibly TRBD2 on 5 matching bases. This CDR3 has 13 residues. CDR1 MNHEY and CDR2 SMNVEV come from the germline V gene (reference sequence). V lost 4 bases and J lost 2, with 9 bases in between. The CDR3 coding sequence is TGTGCCAGCAGTTCTGGAGCGGCCTACGAGCAGTACTTC. Its protein is CASSSGAAYEQYF.

V gene TRBV19 combines with J gene TRBJ1-2; a possible D gene is TRBD1 (5 bases). V was shortened by 6 bases and J by 4 bases, with 12 bases between the two germline ends. CDR1 and CDR2 from the germline V gene are LNHDA and SQIVND (reference sequence). The CDR3 spans 13 residues. Here the CDR3 reads CASSTTVGYGYTF. The CDR3 coding sequence is TGTGCCAGTAGCACGACAGTAGGCTATGGCTACACCTTC.

The gene calls are TRBV4-1 and TRBJ1-2, with a weak D call TRBD1 (6 bases). Trimming shortened V by 0 bases and J by 4 bases, and 9 bases separated the two germline ends. The V gene's germline CDR1 is MGHRA and CDR2 YSYEKL. The CDR3 has 14 amino acids. CDR3 sequence (DNA): TGCGCCAGCAGCCAAGATGGGGACACCTATGGCTACACCTTC. This encodes CASSQDGDTYGYTF.

The chain is built from TRBV7-2 and TRBJ1-1; 9 bases are shared with TRBD1. The CDR3 runs to 16 residues. The germline V gene has CDR1 SGHTA and CDR2 FQGNSA. With V trimmed by 5 bases and J by 2 bases, 9 bases remained unmatched. CDR3 nucleotide sequence: TGTGCCAGCAGCATGGGACAGGGTCGACTTAACACTGAAGCTTTCTTT. It yields the protein CASSMGQGRLNTEAFF.

This chain links TRBV5-4 with TRBJ2-7, with D possibly TRBD1 on 6 matching bases. V lost 3 bases to trimming and J lost 1 base, with 11 bases between them. This CDR3 has 14 amino acids. In germline, CDR1 is SGHNT, CDR2 YYREEE (reference sequence). The DNA for the CDR3 is TGTGCCAGCAGCTCGGACAGTCGTTCCTACGAGCAGTACTTC. Its protein product is CASSSDSRSYEQYF.

The chain couples TRBV27 to TRBJ1-1; a possible D gene is TRBD1 (5 bases). CDR1 and CDR2 from the germline V gene are MNHEY and SMNVEV (reference sequence). The V end was cut by 2 bases, the J end by 3 bases, with 19 bases between. This CDR3 contains 17 residues. CDR3 sequence reads: CASSLRRGTAGDTEAFF. Here the CDR3 DNA reads TGTGCCAGCAGTTTAAGGCGGGGGACGGCAGGTGACACTGAAGCTTTCTTT.

The chain employs TRBV4-2 and TRBJ2-5; the match to TRBD2 covers 7 bases. The CDR3 consists of 14 residues. V lost 4 bases to trimming and J lost 3 bases; unmatched junction nucleotides: 5. Germline CDR1 is LGHNA and CDR2 is YNFKEQ. The CDR3 spells CASSREGVEETQYF. The CDR3 nucleotides read TGTGCCAGCAGCCGGGAGGGAGTGGAAGAGACCCAGTACTTC.

The chain uses TRBV9 and TRBJ2-2, with 7 bases fitting TRBD1. Unmatched junction bases numbered 10, after V lost 5 bases and J lost 0 bases. In germline, CDR1 is SGDLS, CDR2 YYNGEE. The CDR3 consists of 17 residues. The CDR3 loop reads CASRNSKQGTNTGELFF. The CDR3 coding sequence is TGTGCCAGCAGAAACTCCAAACAGGGGACGAACACCGGGGAGCTGTTTTTT.

The chain has TRBV6-5 and TRBJ2-7, with a possible D match to TRBD1 (5 bases). This CDR3 spans 15 amino acids. CDR1 and CDR2 (germline): MNHEY, SVGAGI. V gave up 2 bases and J gave up 5 bases, with 16 bases separating them. Here the CDR3 DNA reads TGTGCCAGCAGTTACCCACAGCAAGGGGAACACGAGCAGTACTTC. This encodes CASSYPQQGEHEQYF.

This clone is a singleton in its sample. The rearrangement links TRBV11-2 to TRBJ2-7, with 7 bases fitting TRBD1. The CDR3 has 14 residues. CDR1 is SGHAT and CDR2 is FQNNGV in the germline V gene. Germline trimming cut 0 bases from V and 4 bases from J; bases unmatched to any gene: 3. This CDR3 reads CASSLEQGFYEQYF. In DNA form, the CDR3 reads TGTGCCAGCAGCTTAGAACAGGGGTTTTACGAGCAGTACTTC.

The chain employs TRBV10-3 and TRBJ1-2; 8 bases line up with TRBD1. Germline V gene lookup returns CDR1 ENHRY and CDR2 SYGVKD. V lost 10 bases, J lost 3 bases, and 4 bases stayed unmatched. This CDR3 has 12 amino acids. CDR3 sequence (DNA): TGTGCCACCCACAGGGGGGACTATGGCTACACCTTC. It specifies CATHRGDYGYTF.

This chain connects TRBV13 to TRBJ2-7; 7 nucleotides agree with TRBD1. The germline V gene has CDR1 PRHDT and CDR2 FYEKMQ (reference sequence). The CDR3 is made up of 14 amino acids. The junction had 5 bases not matched to a gene; V was cut back by 4 bases and J by 2 bases. The CDR3 loop reads CASSSQGLTYEQYF. The CDR3 region has the DNA TGTGCCAGCAGCTCACAGGGGCTAACCTACGAGCAGTACTTC.

The chain carries TRBV7-9 and TRBJ2-7; a possible D gene is TRBD1 (6 bases). V was shortened by 3 bases and J by 5 bases, with 14 bases between the two germline ends. CDR1 and CDR2 (germline): SEHNR, FQNEAQ (reference sequence). The CDR3 extends over 14 amino acids. The CDR3 DNA sequence: TGTGCCAGCAGCTTCCCGCAGACAGGACACGAGCAGTACTTC. This encodes CASSFPQTGHEQYF.

This sequence joins TRBV6-4 and TRBJ2-7, with D possibly matching TRBD2 (6 bases). CDR3 length equals 13 residues. The V gene lost 4 bases and the J gene lost 5 bases, with 12 bases spanning the gap. CDR1 and CDR2 from the germline V gene are MRHNA and SNTAGT. The CDR3 region is CASSVEAGDEQYF. In DNA, the CDR3 is TGTGCCAGCAGTGTAGAAGCGGGCGACGAGCAGTACTTC.

V is TRBV19 and J is TRBJ2-1; 8 nucleotides agree with TRBD2. V lost 5 bases and J lost 4; bases outside the gene matches: 7. The CDR3 contains 15 residues. Germline V gene sequence: CDR1 LNHDA, CDR2 SQIVND (reference sequence). The CDR3 coding sequence is TGTGCCAGTAGTGTCGCGGGAGGCCTTTACAATGAGCAGTTCTTC. Amino acid sequence: CASSVAGGLYNEQFF.

Remarks on this clone: The conserved final phenylalanine or tryptophan is absent from the CDR3, which likely points to a read error. No DNA is shown, since the ends of the CDR3 on it are uncertain; the CDR3 is the one TCRdb lists. The CDR3 reads CASSKKLGRSE. The genes are TRBV21-1 and TRBJ1-4. TRBV21-1 is recorded as a pseudogene. The CDR3 is 11 amino acids long, termini counted.